These 14 T cell receptor beta chains were sequenced from one sample in a study of blood T cell repertoires in COVID-19. Here immunoSEQ multiplex PCR was the method, and the copy in TCRdb shows in-frame clones only, minus some. This table holds 280,000 or so clones, about nine tenths found once. The sample comprised peripheral blood. The source of these receptors is a woman aged 25-40 years who had recovered from COVID-19.

The chain uses TRBV9 and TRBJ2-1, with D tentatively TRBD1 (5 bases). This CDR3 spans 13 amino acids. Germline V gene sequence: CDR1 SGDLS, CDR2 YYNGEE. The germline V and J ends were trimmed by 0 bases and 9 bases, with 10 bases remaining between them. The CDR3 DNA sequence: TGTGCCAGCAGCGTAGGACCTCAGGGTGAGCAGTTCTTC. Translation: CASSVGPQGEQFF.

The chain couples TRBV12-3 or TRBV12-4 to TRBJ1-1; the D gene is possibly TRBD1 (5 bases). Trimming shortened V by 4 bases and J by 3 bases, and 9 bases separated the two germline ends. The CDR3 runs 13 residues. Here the CDR3 DNA reads TGTGCCAGCAGTTGGGGCAGTGACACTGAAGCTTTCTTT. This sequence encodes CASSWGSDTEAFF.

In this sample, this clone turned up once. The chain combines TRBV19 with TRBJ1-5; 7 nucleotides agree with TRBD1. CDR3 length: 14 residues. Germline V gene data show CDR1 as LNHDA and CDR2 as SQIVND (reference sequence). V shed 8 bases, J shed 3 bases, and the junction held 7 bases outside the gene matches. The CDR3 protein is CASRTGLNNQPQHF. The CDR3 DNA reads as TGTGCCAGTCGGACAGGCCTTAACAATCAGCCCCAGCATTTT.

This chain uses TRBV10-2 with TRBJ2-3; no firm D call. Germline values: CDR1 WSHSY, CDR2 SAAADI. V dropped 5 bases and J dropped 0 bases, with 9 bases sitting between them. This CDR3 contains 14 residues. CDR3 residues: CASSYIVSTDTQYF. The CDR3 DNA follows: TGCGCCAGCAGTTATATTGTAAGCACAGATACGCAGTATTTT.

The CDR3 DNA reads as TGTGCCAGCAGCAGAGACCGACAGGGGGCGGGAGGCTACACCTTC. Amino acids: CASSRDRQGAGGYTF. This sequence joins TRBV5-4 and TRBJ1-2; 10 bases fit TRBD1. V lost 4 bases to trimming and J lost 8 bases; unmatched junction nucleotides: 11. The CDR3 spans 15 residues. Per the germline V gene, CDR1 is SGHNT and CDR2 is YYREEE (reference sequence).

CDR3 sequence reads: CASSSRAGEQYF. As DNA, the CDR3 is TGTGCCAGCAGTTCCAGGGCCGGCGAGCAGTACTTC. The chain has TRBV28 and TRBJ2-7, with a tentative D call TRBD1 (5 bases). Germline V gives CDR1 MDHEN, CDR2 SYDVKM. Trimming removed 4 bases from V and 6 bases from J, with 10 bases in between. The CDR3 totals 12 residues.

This clone has just one count. The chain couples TRBV5-5 to TRBJ2-7; the D gene is possibly TRBD1 (7 bases). The CDR3 is made up of 14 amino acids. CDR1 and CDR2 (germline): SGHKS, YYEKEE (reference sequence). V was cut by 4 bases and J by 0 bases, with 11 bases left in between. The CDR3 loop reads CASSRGDSSYEQYF. For the CDR3, the DNA is TGTGCCAGCAGCAGGGGGGACAGCTCCTACGAGCAGTACTTC.

CDR3 sequence reads: CASSPTGGAGETQYF. CDR3 nucleotide sequence: TGTGCCAGCAGCCCGACGGGGGGCGCAGGGGAGACCCAGTACTTC. The chain joins TRBV7-2 to TRBJ2-5; D might be TRBD2 (7 bases). Germline V gene lookup returns CDR1 SGHTA and CDR2 FQGNSA. The V end was cut by 5 bases, the J end by 5 bases, with 18 bases between. The length of the CDR3 is 15 residues.

The chain joins TRBV19 to TRBJ1-4; tentative D call: TRBD1 (6 bases). The CDR3 sequence is 18 residues long. V gave up 4 bases and J gave up 6 bases, with 24 bases separating them. CDR1 and CDR2 from the germline V gene are LNHDA and SQIVND (reference sequence). Written as DNA, the CDR3 is TGTGCCAGTAGTAGTCCTGCACCCATCGGGGGGCGGGATGAAAAACTGTTTTTT. It specifies CASSSPAPIGGRDEKLFF. The variable domain in full, completed from reference TRBV19 and TRBJ1-4, reads DGGITQSPKYLFRKEGQNVTLSCEQNLNHDAMYWYRQDPGQGLRLIYYSQIVNDFQKGDIAEGYSVSREKKESFPLTVTSAQKNPTAFYLCASSSPAPIGGRDEKLFFGSGTQLSVL.

This chain links TRBV4-1 with TRBJ1-1; 7 bases are a match to TRBD1. Germline V gives CDR1 MGHRA, CDR2 YSYEKL. The CDR3 consists of 16 residues. V was pared by 0 bases and J by 2 bases, with 6 bases of the junction left unmatched. CDR3 nucleotides: TGCGCCAGCAGCCAAGAAAGACAGGGTATAAACACTGAAGCTTTCTTT. Protein product: CASSQERQGINTEAFF.

The chain employs TRBV7-9 and TRBJ2-1; 9 bases agree with TRBD1. This CDR3 contains 16 residues. The V gene end was trimmed by 4 bases and the J gene end by 9 bases; junction bases not matched to a gene: 13. Germline values: CDR1 SEHNR, CDR2 FQNEAQ (reference sequence). CDR3 in DNA: TGTGCCAGCAGCTCACGCAGACAGGGGGACTTGGGTGAGCAGTTCTTC. Translation: CASSSRRQGDLGEQFF.

The chain couples TRBV9 to TRBJ2-5; 13 positions match TRBD2. From germline, CDR1 is SGDLS and CDR2 YYNGEE. J gave up 5 bases and V 3 bases, and 13 bases lay outside the gene matches. The CDR3 totals 18 residues. CDR3 amino acids: CASSASAPGLAGSETQYF. The CDR3 DNA follows: TGTGCCAGCAGCGCTTCTGCTCCGGGACTAGCGGGGTCGGAGACCCAGTACTTC.

The chain is built from TRBV30 and TRBJ1-5; no firm D call. Germline V gene data show CDR1 as GTSNPN and CDR2 as SVGIG (reference sequence). The CDR3 has 13 residues. Between the trimmed V and J ends, which lost 2 bases and 3 bases, there was a span of 8 bases. In DNA form, the CDR3 reads TGTGCCTGGAGTAGAGATGACAATCAGCCCCAGCATTTT. It codes for CAWSRDDNQPQHF.

The chain uses TRBV29-1 and TRBJ2-5; D gene unclear. V was shortened by 4 bases and J by 8 bases, with 14 bases between the two germline ends. Germline V gives CDR1 SQVTM, CDR2 ANQGSEA. The CDR3 consists of 12 residues. The CDR3 reads CSVVRLRGTQYF. CDR3 DNA: TGCAGCGTTGTTCGACTCAGAGGTACCCAGTACTTC.